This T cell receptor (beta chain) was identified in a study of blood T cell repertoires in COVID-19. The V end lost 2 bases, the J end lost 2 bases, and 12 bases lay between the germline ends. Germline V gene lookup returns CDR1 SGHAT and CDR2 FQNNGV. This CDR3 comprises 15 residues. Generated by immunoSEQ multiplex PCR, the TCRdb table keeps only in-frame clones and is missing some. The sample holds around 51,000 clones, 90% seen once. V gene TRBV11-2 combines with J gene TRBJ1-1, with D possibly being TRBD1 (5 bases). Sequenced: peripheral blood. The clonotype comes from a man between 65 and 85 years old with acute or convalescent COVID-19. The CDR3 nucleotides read TGTGCCAGCAGCTTATACAGGAGTCCTAACACTGAAGCTTTCTTT. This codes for CASSLYRSPNTEAFF.